This T cell receptor beta chain is drawn from a study of control samples from healthy donors and cancer patients. Data came from immunoSEQ multiplex PCR; TCRdb stores just in-frame clones and leaves some out. The sample holds approximately 82,000 clones; roughly 93% are singletons and the top ten take around 1.3%. With 6 bases removed from V and 1 base from J, the gap between germline ends came to 12 bases. The V gene's germline CDR1 is MNHEY and CDR2 SVGAGI. The CDR3 has 14 amino acids. J is TRBJ1-1 and V is TRBV6-5, with D possibly being TRBD1 (5 bases). Sequencing was done on a sample of PBMCs. The TCR was taken from a woman aged 40 to 55 with lung cancer. CDR3 sequence reads: CASREGGANTEAFF. CDR3 nucleotide sequence: TGTGCCAGCAGGGAGGGAGGGGCGAACACTGAAGCTTTCTTT.